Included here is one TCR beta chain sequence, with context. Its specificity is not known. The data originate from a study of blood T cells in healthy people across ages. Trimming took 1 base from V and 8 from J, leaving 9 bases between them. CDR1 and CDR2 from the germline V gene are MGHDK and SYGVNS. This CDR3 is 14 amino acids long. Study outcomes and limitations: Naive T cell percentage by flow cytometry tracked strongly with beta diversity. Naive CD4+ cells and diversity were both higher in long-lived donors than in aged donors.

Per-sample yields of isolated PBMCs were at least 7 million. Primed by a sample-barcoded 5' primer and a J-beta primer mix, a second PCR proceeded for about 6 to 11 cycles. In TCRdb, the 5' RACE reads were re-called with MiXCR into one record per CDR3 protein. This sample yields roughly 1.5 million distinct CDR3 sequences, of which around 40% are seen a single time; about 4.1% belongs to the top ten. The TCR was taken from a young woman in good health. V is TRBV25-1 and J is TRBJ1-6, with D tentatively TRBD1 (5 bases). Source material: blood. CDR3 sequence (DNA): TGTGCCAGCAGTGAATTAGAGGGGCATTCACCCCTCCACTTT. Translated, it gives CASSELEGHSPLHF.